The 4 T cell receptor beta chains below come from one sample, sequenced in a study of regulatory T cells in long-lasting Graves disease. HTBI primers from iRepertoire and Arm-PCR of CDR3 regions yielded the TCR beta libraries. TCRdb reprocessed the multiplex PCR reads via MiXCR and lists one record per CDR3 protein. This table has roughly 220,000 distinct CDR3 sequences, about 16% appearing once. Time point indicated: newly diagnosed GD, antithyroid drugs for less than 3 months. RNA from PBMCs was the source of the TCR library. This specimen consisted of peripheral blood mononuclear cells (PBMCs), obtained at new diagnosis, from a patient treated with antithyroid drugs. These receptors all come from a female donor with Graves disease.

This clonotype has a count of ten or more. The chain has TRBV4-2 and TRBJ2-4, with a possible D match to TRBD2 (6 bases). The J call is in doubt because the DNA end fits TRBJ2-5 better. Germline CDR1 reads LGHNA; CDR2 reads YNFKEQ. The CDR3 extends over 15 amino acids. The CDR3 loop reads CASSQAGTLEETQYF. CDR3 sequence (DNA): TGTGCCAGCAGCCAAGCCGGGACTCTCGAAGAGACCCAGTACTTC.

The gene calls are TRBV11-2 and TRBJ2-6, with 9 bases matching TRBD2. Germline assignment: CDR1 SGHAT and CDR2 FQNNGV. The CDR3 spans 16 residues. J lost 3 bases, V lost 5 bases, and 5 bases had no gene match. The CDR3 protein is CASSPVAGDGANVLTF. The CDR3 DNA sequence: TGTGCCAGCAGCCCTGTAGCGGGAGATGGGGCCAACGTCCTGACTTTC.

This clonotype has at least ten counts. The chain has TRBV4-1 and TRBJ1-1, with TRBD1 matching 9 bases. Germline V CDR1 and CDR2: MGHRA, YSYEKL. This CDR3 region has 14 residues. The V segment lost 3 bases and the J segment 6 bases; nucleotides outside the gene matches: 5. CDR3 in DNA: TGCGCCAGCAGCCAGGGACAGGGAAACGCTGAAGCTTTCTTT. Its protein product is CASSQGQGNAEAFF.

At least ten counts were recorded for this clonotype. The J gene is TRBJ2-7, the V gene TRBV20-1; TRBD2 agrees at 10 bases. Trimming at V came to 1 base and at J to 4 bases, leaving 4 bases not matched to a gene. The V gene's germline CDR1 is DFQATT and CDR2 SNEGSKA (reference sequence). This CDR3 spans 14 amino acids. The CDR3 loop is CSARVGTSAYEQYF. In nucleotides, the CDR3 is TGCAGTGCTAGAGTTGGGACTAGCGCTTACGAGCAGTACTTC.